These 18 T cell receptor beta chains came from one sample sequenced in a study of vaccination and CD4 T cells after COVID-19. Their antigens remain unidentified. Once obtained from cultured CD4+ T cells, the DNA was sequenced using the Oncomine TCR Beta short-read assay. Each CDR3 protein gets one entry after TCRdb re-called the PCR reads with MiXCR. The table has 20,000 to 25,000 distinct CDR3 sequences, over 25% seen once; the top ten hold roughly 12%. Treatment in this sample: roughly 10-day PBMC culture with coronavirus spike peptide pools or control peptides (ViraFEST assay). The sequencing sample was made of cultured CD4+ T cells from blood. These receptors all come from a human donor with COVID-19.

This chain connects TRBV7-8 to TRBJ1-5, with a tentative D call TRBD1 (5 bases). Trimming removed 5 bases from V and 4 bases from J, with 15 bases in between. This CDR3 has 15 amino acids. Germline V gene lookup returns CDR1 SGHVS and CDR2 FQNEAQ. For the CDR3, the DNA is TGTGCCAGCAGCAGAGGTCAGGGTTTTAATCAGCCCCAGCATTTT. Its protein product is CASSRGQGFNQPQHF.

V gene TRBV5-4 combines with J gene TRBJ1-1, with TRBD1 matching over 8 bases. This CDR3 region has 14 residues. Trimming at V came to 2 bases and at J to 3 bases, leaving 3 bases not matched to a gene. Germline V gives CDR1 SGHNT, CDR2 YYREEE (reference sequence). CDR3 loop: CASSFGQGDTEAFF. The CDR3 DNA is TGTGCCAGCAGCTTCGGACAGGGCGACACTGAAGCTTTCTTT. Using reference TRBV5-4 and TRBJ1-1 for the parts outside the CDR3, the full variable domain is ETGVTQSPTHLIKTRGQQVTLRCSSQSGHNTVSWYQQALGQGPQFIFQYYREEENGRGNFPPRFSGLQFPNYSSELNVNALELDDSALYLCASSFGQGDTEAFFGQGTRLTVV.

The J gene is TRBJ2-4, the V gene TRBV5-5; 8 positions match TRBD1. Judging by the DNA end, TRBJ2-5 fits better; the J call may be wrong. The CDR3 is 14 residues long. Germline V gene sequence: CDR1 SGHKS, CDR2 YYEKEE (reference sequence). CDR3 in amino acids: CASSSQGAGETQYF. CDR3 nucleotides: TGTGCCAGCAGCTCCCAGGGGGCAGGTGAGACCCAGTACTTC.

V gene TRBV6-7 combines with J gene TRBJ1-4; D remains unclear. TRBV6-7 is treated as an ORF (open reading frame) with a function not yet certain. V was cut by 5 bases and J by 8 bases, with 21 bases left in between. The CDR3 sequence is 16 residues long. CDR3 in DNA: TGTGCCAGCAGTACCCCGGGTGCAGGCGCCTCCGAAAAACTGTTTTTT. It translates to CASSTPGAGASEKLFF.

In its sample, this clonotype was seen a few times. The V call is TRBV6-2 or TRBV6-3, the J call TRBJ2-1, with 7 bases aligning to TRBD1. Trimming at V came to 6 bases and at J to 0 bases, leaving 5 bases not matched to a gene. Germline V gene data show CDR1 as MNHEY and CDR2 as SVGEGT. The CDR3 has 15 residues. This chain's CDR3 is CASSPGQASYNEQFF. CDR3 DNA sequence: TGTGCCAGCAGCCCTGGACAGGCCTCCTACAATGAGCAGTTCTTC.

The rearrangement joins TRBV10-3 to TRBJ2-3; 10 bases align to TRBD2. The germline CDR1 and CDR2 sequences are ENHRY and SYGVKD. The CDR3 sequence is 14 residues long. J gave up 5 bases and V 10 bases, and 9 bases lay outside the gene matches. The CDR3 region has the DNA TGTGCCAGCGCCAGCGGGGGGGCTGGAGATACGCAGTATTTT. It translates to CASASGGAGDTQYF.

The CDR3 spells CASSLGLAGVNEQFF. Here the CDR3 DNA reads TGTGCCAGCAGCTTAGGACTAGCGGGGGTCAATGAGCAGTTCTTC. The chain joins TRBV7-2 to TRBJ2-1; 12 positions agree with TRBD2. J lost 6 bases, V lost 1 base, and 1 base had no gene match. CDR1 SGHTA and CDR2 FQGNSA come from the germline V gene. The CDR3 has 15 amino acids.

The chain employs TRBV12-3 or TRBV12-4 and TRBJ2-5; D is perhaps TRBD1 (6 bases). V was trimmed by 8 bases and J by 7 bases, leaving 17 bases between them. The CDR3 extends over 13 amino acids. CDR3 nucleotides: TGTGCCAGCGTATTTGGGGGCCGGGGGACCCAGTACTTC. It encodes CASVFGGRGTQYF.

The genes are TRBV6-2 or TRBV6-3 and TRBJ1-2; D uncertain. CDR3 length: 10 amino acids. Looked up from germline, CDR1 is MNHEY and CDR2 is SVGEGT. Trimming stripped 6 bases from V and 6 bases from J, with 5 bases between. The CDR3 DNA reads TGTGCCAGCAGGGATAATGGCTACACCTTC. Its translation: CASRDNGYTF.

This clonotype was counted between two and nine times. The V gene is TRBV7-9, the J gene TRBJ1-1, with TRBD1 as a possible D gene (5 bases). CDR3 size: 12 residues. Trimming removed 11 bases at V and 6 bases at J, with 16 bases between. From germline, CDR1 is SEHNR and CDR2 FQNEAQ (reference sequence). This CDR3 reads CAGEDTGPEAFF. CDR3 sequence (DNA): TGTGCCGGAGAAGACACGGGACCTGAAGCTTTCTTT. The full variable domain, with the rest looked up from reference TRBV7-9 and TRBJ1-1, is DTGVSQNPRHKITKRGQNVTFRCDPISEHNRLYWYRQTLGQGPEFLTYFQNEAQLEKSRLLSDRFSAERPKGSFSTLEIQRTEQGDSAMYLCAGEDTGPEAFFGQGTRLTVV.

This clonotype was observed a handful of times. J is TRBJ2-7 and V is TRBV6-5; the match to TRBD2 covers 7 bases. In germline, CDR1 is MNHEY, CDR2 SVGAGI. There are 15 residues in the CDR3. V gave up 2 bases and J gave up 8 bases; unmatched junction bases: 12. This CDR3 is CASSYAGTNVLKQYF. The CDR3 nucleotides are TGTGCCAGCAGTTACGCCGGGACTAACGTACTCAAGCAGTACTTC.

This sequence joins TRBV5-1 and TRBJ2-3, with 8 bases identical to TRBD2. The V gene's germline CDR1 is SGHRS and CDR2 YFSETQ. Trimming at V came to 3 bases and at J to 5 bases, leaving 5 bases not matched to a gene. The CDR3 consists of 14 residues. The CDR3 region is CASSSGGVVDTQYF. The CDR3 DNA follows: TGCGCCAGCAGCTCGGGGGGGGTGGTAGATACGCAGTATTTT.

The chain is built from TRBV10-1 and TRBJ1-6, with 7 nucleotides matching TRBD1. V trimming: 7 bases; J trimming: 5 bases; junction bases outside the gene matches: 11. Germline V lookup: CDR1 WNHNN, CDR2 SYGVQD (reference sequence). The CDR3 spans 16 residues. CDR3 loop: CASIQTGSSHNSPLHF. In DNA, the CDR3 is TGCGCCAGCATCCAGACAGGGTCCAGCCATAATTCACCCCTCCACTTT.

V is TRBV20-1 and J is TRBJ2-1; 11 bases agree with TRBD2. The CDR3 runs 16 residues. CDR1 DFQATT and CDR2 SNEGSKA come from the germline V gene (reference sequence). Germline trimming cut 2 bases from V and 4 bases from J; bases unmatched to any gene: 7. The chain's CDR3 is CSARPSGGQIYNEQFF. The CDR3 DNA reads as TGCAGTGCTAGACCTAGCGGGGGGCAAATTTACAATGAGCAGTTCTTC.

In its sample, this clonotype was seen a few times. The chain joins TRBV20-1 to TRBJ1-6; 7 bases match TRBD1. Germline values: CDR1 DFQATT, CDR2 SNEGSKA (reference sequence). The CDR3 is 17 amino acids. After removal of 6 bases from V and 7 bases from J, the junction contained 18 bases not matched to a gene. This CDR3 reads CSAPQGETNPRNSPLHF. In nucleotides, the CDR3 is TGCAGTGCCCCTCAGGGGGAGACCAACCCAAGGAATTCACCCCTCCACTTT.

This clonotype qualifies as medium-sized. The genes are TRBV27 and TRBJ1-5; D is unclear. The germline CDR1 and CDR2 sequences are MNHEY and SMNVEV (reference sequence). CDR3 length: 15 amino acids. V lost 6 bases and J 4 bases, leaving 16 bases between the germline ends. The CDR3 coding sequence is TGTGCCAGCAGCCTACAAGGGTTGGGAAATCAGCCCCAGCATTTT. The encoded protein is CASSLQGLGNQPQHF.

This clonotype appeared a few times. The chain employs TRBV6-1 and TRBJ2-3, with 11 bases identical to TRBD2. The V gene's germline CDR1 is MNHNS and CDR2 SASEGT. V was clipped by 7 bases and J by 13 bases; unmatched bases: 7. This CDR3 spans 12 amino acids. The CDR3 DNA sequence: TGTGCCAGCACTTTAGCGGGGGGGCCGAAGTATTTT. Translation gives CASTLAGGPKYF.

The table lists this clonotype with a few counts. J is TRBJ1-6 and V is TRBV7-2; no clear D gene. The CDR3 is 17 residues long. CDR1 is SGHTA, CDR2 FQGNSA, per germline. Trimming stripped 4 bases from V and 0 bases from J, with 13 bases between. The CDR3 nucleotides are TGTGCCAGCAGCTCACAGAGAGCAAGCTCCTATAATTCACCCCTCCACTTT. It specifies CASSSQRASSYNSPLHF.